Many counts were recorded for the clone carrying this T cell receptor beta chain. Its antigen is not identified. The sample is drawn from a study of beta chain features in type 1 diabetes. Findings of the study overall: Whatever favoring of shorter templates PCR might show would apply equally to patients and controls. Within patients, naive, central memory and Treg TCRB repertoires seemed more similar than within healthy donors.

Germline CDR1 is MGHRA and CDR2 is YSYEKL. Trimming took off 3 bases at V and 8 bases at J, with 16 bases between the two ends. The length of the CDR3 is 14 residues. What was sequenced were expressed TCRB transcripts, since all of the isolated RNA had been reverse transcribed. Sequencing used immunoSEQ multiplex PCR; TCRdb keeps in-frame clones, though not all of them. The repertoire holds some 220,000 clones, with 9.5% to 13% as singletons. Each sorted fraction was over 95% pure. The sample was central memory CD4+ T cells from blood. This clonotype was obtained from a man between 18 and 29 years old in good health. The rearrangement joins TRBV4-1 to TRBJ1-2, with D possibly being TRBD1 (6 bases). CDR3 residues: CASSQQQGLRGYTF. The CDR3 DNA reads TGCGCCAGCAGCCAGCAACAGGGCCTTCGGGGCTACACCTTC.